This TCR beta chain was sequenced in a study of graft-versus-host responses after intestinal transplantation. The table came from immunoSEQ multiplex PCR; TCRdb's copy has only in-frame clones and leaves some out. The data hold roughly 12,000 clones, with around 88% observed a single time. V lost 3 bases and J lost 6, with 12 bases in between. The CDR3 totals 13 residues. The germline gives CDR1 MNHEY, CDR2 SMNVEV (reference sequence). This clonotype originated in a human patient who received an intestinal transplant, so some T cells may come from the graft donor. Sequenced here: PBMCs, sampled around 130 days after transplant. V and J are TRBV27 and TRBJ2-7; D might be TRBD1 (5 bases). In DNA, the CDR3 is TGTGCCAGCAGTTTGGGCTCTGGGGCCGAGCAGTACTTC. As protein: CASSLGSGAEQYF.